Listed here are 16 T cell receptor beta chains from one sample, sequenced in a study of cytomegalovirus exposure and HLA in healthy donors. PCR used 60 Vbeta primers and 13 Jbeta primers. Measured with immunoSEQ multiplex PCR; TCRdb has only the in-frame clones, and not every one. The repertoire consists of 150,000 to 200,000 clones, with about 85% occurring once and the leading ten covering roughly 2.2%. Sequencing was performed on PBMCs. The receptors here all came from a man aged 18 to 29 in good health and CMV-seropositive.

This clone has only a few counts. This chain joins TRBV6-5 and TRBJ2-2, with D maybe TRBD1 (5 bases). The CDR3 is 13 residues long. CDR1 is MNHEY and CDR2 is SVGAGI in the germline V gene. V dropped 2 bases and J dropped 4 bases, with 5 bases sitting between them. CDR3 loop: CASSYDSTGELFF. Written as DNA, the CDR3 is TGTGCCAGCAGTTACGACAGCACCGGGGAGCTGTTTTTT.

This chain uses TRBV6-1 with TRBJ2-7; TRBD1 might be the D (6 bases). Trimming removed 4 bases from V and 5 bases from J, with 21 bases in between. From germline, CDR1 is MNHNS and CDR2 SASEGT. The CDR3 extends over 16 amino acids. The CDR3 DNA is TGTGCCAGCAGTGGAGGACCGGGACAACTTTTCAACGAGCAGTACTTC. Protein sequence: CASSGGPGQLFNEQYF.

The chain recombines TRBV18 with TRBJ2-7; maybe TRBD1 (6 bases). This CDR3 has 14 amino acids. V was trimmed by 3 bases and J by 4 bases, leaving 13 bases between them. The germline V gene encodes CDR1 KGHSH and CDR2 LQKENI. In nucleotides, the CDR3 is TGTGCCAGCTCACCCGGGACACAGGCTTACGAGCAGTACTTC. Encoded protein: CASSPGTQAYEQYF. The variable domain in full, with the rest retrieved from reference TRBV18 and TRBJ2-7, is NAGVMQNPRHLVRRRGQEARLRCSPMKGHSHVYWYRQLPEEGLKFMVYLQKENIIDESGMPKERFSAEFPKEGPSILRIQQVVRGDSAAYFCASSPGTQAYEQYFGPGTRLTVT.

The CDR3 protein is CASSTIQGPYEQYF. DNA of the CDR3: TGTGCCAGCTCCACCATACAGGGGCCCTACGAGCAGTACTTC. The chain combines TRBV14 with TRBJ2-7; 7 nucleotides align to TRBD1. The CDR3 extends over 14 amino acids. V shed 8 bases and J 2 bases; nucleotides not matched to a gene: 9. Germline CDR1 reads SGHDN; CDR2 reads FVKESK.

The CDR3, as DNA: TGTGCCAGCAGCTTAACCGGGGGGCTATCTGGAAACACCATATATTTT. Protein product: CASSLTGGLSGNTIYF. The V and J genes are TRBV7-2 and TRBJ1-3; the D gene is possibly TRBD1 (6 bases). Trimming took off 2 bases at V and 1 base at J, with 12 bases between the two ends. Germline CDR1 SGHTA, CDR2 FQGNSA. CDR3 length: 16 amino acids. Full variable domain (missing parts from reference TRBV7-2 and TRBJ1-3): GAGVSQSPSNKVTEKGKDVELRCDPISGHTALYWYRQSLGQGLEFLIYFQGNSAPDKSGLPSDRFSAERTGGSVSTLTIQRTQQEDSAVYLCASSLTGGLSGNTIYFGEGSWLTVV.

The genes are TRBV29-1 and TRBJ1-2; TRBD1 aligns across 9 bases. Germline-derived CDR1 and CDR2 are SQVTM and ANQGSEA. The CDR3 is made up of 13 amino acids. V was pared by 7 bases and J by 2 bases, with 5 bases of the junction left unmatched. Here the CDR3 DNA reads TGCAGCGCTAGACAGGGGGTGAACTATGGCTACACCTTC. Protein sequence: CSARQGVNYGYTF.

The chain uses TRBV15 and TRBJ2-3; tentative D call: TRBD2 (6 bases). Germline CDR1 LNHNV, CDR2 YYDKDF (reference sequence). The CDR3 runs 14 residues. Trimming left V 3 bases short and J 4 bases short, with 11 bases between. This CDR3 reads CATSRRSGPDTQYF. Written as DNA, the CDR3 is TGTGCCACCAGCAGGCGTAGCGGACCAGATACGCAGTATTTT. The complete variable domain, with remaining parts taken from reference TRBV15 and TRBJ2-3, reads DAMVIQNPRYQVTQFGKPVTLSCSQTLNHNVMYWYQQKSSQAPKLLFHYYDKDFNNEADTPDNFQSRRPNTSFCFLDIRSPGLGDTAMYLCATSRRSGPDTQYFGPGTRLTVL.

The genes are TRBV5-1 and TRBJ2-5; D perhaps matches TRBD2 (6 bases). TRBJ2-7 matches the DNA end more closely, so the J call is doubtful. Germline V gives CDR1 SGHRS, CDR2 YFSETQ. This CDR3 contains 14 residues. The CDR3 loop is CASSLGDSSYEQYF. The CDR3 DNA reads TGCGCCAGCAGCTTAGGGGACTCCTCCTACGAGCAGTACTTC.

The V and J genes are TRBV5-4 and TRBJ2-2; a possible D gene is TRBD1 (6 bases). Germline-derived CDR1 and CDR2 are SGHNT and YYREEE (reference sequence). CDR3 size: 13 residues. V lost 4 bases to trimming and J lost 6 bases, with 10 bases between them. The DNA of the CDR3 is TGTGCCAGCAGCAACCGACAGGCCGGGGAGCTGTTTTTT. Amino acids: CASSNRQAGELFF.

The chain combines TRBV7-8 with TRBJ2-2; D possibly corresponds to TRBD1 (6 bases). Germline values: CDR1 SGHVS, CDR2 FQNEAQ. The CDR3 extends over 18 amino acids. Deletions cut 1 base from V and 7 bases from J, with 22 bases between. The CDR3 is CASSLVGGGPNAGGELFF. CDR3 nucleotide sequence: TGTGCCAGCAGCTTAGTCGGTGGGGGCCCAAACGCTGGCGGGGAGCTGTTTTTT. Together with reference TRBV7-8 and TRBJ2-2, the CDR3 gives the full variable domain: GAGVSQSPRYKVAKRGQDVALRCDPISGHVSLFWYQQALGQGPEFLTYFQNEAQLDKSGLPSDRFFAERPEGSVSTLKIQRTQQEDSAVYLCASSLVGGGPNAGGELFFGEGSRLTVL.

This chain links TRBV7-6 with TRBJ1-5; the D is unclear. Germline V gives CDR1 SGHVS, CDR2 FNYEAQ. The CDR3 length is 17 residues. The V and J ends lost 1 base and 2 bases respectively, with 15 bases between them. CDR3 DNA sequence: TGTGCCAGCAGCTTAGAGCGCCCGGGAGGCGGCAATCAGCCCCAGCATTTT. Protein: CASSLERPGGGNQPQHF.

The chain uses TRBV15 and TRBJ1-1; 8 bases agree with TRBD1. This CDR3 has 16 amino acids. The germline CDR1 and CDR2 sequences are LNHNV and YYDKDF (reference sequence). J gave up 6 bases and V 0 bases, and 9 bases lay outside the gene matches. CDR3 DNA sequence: TGTGCCACCAGCAGAGATTTAACAGGGGGTAAGGCTGAAGCTTTCTTT. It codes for CATSRDLTGGKAEAFF.

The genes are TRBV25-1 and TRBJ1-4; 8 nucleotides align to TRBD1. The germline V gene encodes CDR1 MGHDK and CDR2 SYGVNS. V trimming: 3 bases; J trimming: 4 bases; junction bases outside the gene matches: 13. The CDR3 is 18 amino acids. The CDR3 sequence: CASSDASNRRGLNEKLFF. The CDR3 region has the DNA TGTGCCAGCAGTGATGCCTCTAATCGCAGGGGGCTTAATGAAAAACTGTTTTTT.

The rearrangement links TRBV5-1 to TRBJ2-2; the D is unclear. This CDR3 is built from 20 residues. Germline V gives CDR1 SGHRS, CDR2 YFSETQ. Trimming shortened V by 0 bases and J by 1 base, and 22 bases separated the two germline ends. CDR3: CASSLDLMSTITENTGELFF. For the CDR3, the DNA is TGCGCCAGCAGCTTGGATTTGATGTCCACCATCACTGAGAACACCGGGGAGCTGTTTTTT. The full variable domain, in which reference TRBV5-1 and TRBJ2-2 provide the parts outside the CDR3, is KAGVTQTPRYLIKTRGQQVTLSCSPISGHRSVSWYQQTPGQGLQFLFEYFSETQRNKGNFPGRFSGRQFSNSRSEMNVSTLELGDSALYLCASSLDLMSTITENTGELFFGEGSRLTVL.

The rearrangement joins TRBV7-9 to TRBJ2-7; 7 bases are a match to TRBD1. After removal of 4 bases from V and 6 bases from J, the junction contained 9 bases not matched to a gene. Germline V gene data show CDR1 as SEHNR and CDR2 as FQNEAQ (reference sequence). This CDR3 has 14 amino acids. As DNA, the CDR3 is TGTGCCAGCAGCTCCGGGACAGCCCCCAGCGAGCAGTACTTC. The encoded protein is CASSSGTAPSEQYF.

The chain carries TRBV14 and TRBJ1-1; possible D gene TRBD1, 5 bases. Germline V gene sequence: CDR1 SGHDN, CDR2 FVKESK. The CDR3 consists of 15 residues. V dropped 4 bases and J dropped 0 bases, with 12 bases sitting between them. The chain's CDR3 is CASSRQGALNTEAFF. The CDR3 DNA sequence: TGTGCCAGCAGCCGTCAAGGGGCCTTGAACACTGAAGCTTTCTTT.